This T cell receptor (beta chain) was obtained from a study of T cell repertoires in cytomegalovirus infection. Study-wide background: Epitope selection comprised recently identified HLA-C-restricted CMV epitopes and well-studied HLA-B-restricted CMV epitopes. Matching HLA type and CMV infection were both indicated by public TCR beta signatures.

Germline-derived CDR1 and CDR2 are ENHRY and SYGVKD. There are 16 residues in the CDR3. J was trimmed by 1 base and V by 3 bases; bases with no gene match: 6. TCRdb re-analysed the reads in MiXCR, keeping a single row per CDR3 protein. The sample has approximately 470,000 distinct CDR3 sequences, roughly 43% seen once. In regard to this clonotype: The antigen is unknown.

Sequenced here: cultured PBMCs, sampled from culture after CMV antigen stimulation. The receptor comes from a human donor in good health (CMV status not recorded). Some clones in this sample may be carry-over from other donors' samples. The V and J genes are TRBV10-3 and TRBJ2-5, with TRBD1 matching over 9 bases. CDR3 in DNA: TGTGCCATCAGTGAAACACCGGGACAGGGCCAAGAGACCCAGTACTTC. It yields the protein CAISETPGQGQETQYF.